The clone carrying this T cell receptor beta chain was picked up a small number of times. These data originate in a study of regulatory T cells in long-lasting Graves disease. Time point in this sample: newly diagnosed GD, antithyroid drugs for less than 3 months. Making the TCR library involved RNA that had been extracted from PBMCs. Investigators report Graves' disease was diagnosed under American Thyroid Association guidelines. HTBI primers from iRepertoire and Arm-PCR of CDR3 regions yielded the TCR beta libraries. Using its own MiXCR run on the multiplex PCR reads, TCRdb lists one record per CDR3 protein. The sample yields around 400,000 distinct CDR3 sequences, about 15% seen once. V shed 2 bases and J shed 5 bases, with 12 bases lying between them. Germline-derived CDR1 and CDR2 are DFQATT and SNEGSKA (reference sequence). This CDR3 spans 13 amino acids. These data are also associated with another study on T cells in Graves' hyperthyroidism and ophthalmopathy.

The source is a woman aged 40 to 55 with Graves disease. The chain couples TRBV20-1 to TRBJ1-1; D not resolved. The sequencing used peripheral blood mononuclear cells (PBMCs), collected at new diagnosis, from a patient treated with antithyroid drugs. For the CDR3, the DNA is TGCAGTGCTAGAATAAAAACCGGGACTGAAGCTTTCTTT. This sequence encodes CSARIKTGTEAFF.